The 17 T cell receptor beta chains given below trace back to one sample, sequenced in a study of cytomegalovirus exposure and HLA in healthy donors. Use of 60 Vbeta and 13 Jbeta primers characterized the PCR. The assay was immunoSEQ multiplex PCR, and TCRdb's table has in-frame clones only and misses some. The sample has around 150,000 clones, 70% to 80% seen once; the top ten hold approximately 14%. The sample was PBMCs. The receptors here all came from a woman in her forties in good health and CMV-seronegative.

V and J are TRBV7-9 and TRBJ1-2, with a weak D call TRBD1 (5 bases). The CDR3 covers 14 residues. Germline V gives CDR1 SEHNR, CDR2 FQNEAQ (reference sequence). The germline V and J ends were trimmed by 6 bases and 5 bases, with 16 bases remaining between them. DNA for the CDR3: TGTGCCAGCAGTGGGGAGGGGCGAGAGTATGGCTACACCTTC. Translated, it gives CASSGEGREYGYTF.

The chain joins TRBV7-3 to TRBJ1-4; maybe TRBD1 (6 bases). V gave up 5 bases and J gave up 4 bases, with 14 bases separating them. Germline values: CDR1 SGHTA, CDR2 FQGTGA. This CDR3 has 15 residues. CDR3 nucleotides: TGTGCCAGCAGCCGGGGGGCAGGGAATAATGAAAAACTGTTTTTT. Translating gives CASSRGAGNNEKLFF.

Only a few counts were recorded for this clone. J is TRBJ1-2 and V is TRBV4-3; no definite D call. CDR1 and CDR2 (germline): LGHNA, YSLEER. The ends were cut back, 1 base at V and 3 bases at J, with 12 bases in the middle. The CDR3 totals 15 residues. The CDR3 sequence: CASSQGLDGYYGYTF. In nucleotides, the CDR3 is TGCGCCAGCAGCCAAGGACTCGACGGATACTATGGCTACACCTTC.

In this sample, this clone turned up once. This sequence joins TRBV6-5 and TRBJ2-1, with TRBD2 matching 7 bases. In germline, CDR1 is MNHEY, CDR2 SVGAGI. J gave up 6 bases and V 4 bases, and 9 bases lay outside the gene matches. The CDR3 is 15 amino acids. CDR3: CASSSQRGSPNEQFF. The DNA of the CDR3 is TGTGCCAGCAGTTCCCAGCGGGGCTCCCCCAATGAGCAGTTCTTC.

The sample holds a few counts of this clone. The chain couples TRBV28 to TRBJ2-7; possibly TRBD1 for D (6 bases). The ends were cut back, 7 bases at V and 3 bases at J, with 10 bases in the middle. The CDR3 is 12 amino acids. Germline V CDR1 and CDR2: MDHEN, SYDVKM. CDR3 sequence (DNA): TGTGCCAGCACCTCACAGGGCTACGAGCAGTACTTC. Amino acid sequence: CASTSQGYEQYF.

This rearrangement joins TRBV7-9 to TRBJ1-6; 7 bases are a match to TRBD1. Trimming cost V 5 bases and J 7 bases; bases outside gene matches: 8. CDR3 length: 15 residues. Germline loops: CDR1 SEHNR, CDR2 FQNEAQ (reference sequence). CDR3 loop: CASSQPGTENSPLHF. In nucleotides, the CDR3 is TGTGCCAGCAGCCAGCCAGGGACAGAGAATTCACCCCTCCACTTT.

V usage is TRBV13 and J usage is TRBJ2-2, with D possibly TRBD1 on 6 matching bases. V lost 2 bases and J 0 bases, leaving 13 bases between the germline ends. Germline assignment: CDR1 PRHDT and CDR2 FYEKMQ (reference sequence). The CDR3 has 17 residues. As DNA, the CDR3 is TGTGCCAGCAGCTTAAGGGGTCGGACAGCGAACACCGGGGAGCTGTTTTTT. Protein sequence: CASSLRGRTANTGELFF.

As to this clone: One junction end does not reproduce the germline sequence, and a read error may be involved. Other nucleotide sequences in the sample specify the same CDR3. The V call is TRBV6-6, the J call TRBJ1-4, with D maybe TRBD1 (6 bases). CDR1 is MNHNY and CDR2 is SVGAGI in the germline V gene (reference sequence). The CDR3 is 16 residues long. The CDR3 region is CASSYSKAGEGEKLFF. In nucleotides, the CDR3 is TGTGCCAGCAGTTACTCGAAGGCAGGGGAGGGTGAAAAGCTGTTTTTT.

This clone appeared once. This chain joins TRBV4-1 and TRBJ2-3; D might be TRBD2 (6 bases). This CDR3 has 16 residues. V was trimmed by 3 bases and J by 2 bases, leaving 15 bases between them. CDR1 and CDR2 (germline): MGHRA, YSYEKL. The CDR3 protein is CASSQRISGPTDTQYF. The CDR3 nucleotides read TGCGCCAGCAGCCAGAGAATTAGCGGACCCACAGATACGCAGTATTTT.

The CDR3 nucleotides are TGTGCCAGCAGCAACCGGACTAGCGGGGGCTTCAATGAGCAGTTCTTC. Residues: CASSNRTSGGFNEQFF. The rearrangement joins TRBV11-2 to TRBJ2-1; 13 bases line up with TRBD2. Trimming at V came to 5 bases and at J to 6 bases, leaving 7 bases not matched to a gene. CDR3 length equals 16 residues. The V gene's germline CDR1 is SGHAT and CDR2 FQNNGV.

This chain joins TRBV11-2 and TRBJ2-5, with a possible D match to TRBD2 (5 bases). Germline CDR1 reads SGHAT; CDR2 reads FQNNGV. Trimming removed 5 bases from V and 1 base from J, with 11 bases in between. The CDR3 extends over 14 amino acids. The CDR3 DNA is TGTGCCAGCAGCCTTACGCTAGCCCAAGAGACCCAGTACTTC. As protein: CASSLTLAQETQYF.

The J gene is TRBJ2-1, the V gene TRBV7-9; no clear D gene. The CDR3 has 14 residues. Germline CDR1 and CDR2: SEHNR and FQNEAQ (reference sequence). Trimming took off 1 base at V and 5 bases at J, with 9 bases between the two ends. CDR3 sequence reads: CASSLDTLHNEQFF. The CDR3 nucleotides are TGTGCCAGCAGCTTAGACACCCTCCACAATGAGCAGTTCTTC. The full variable domain, completed using reference TRBV7-9 and TRBJ2-1, is DTGVSQNPRHKITKRGQNVTFRCDPISEHNRLYWYRQTLGQGPEFLTYFQNEAQLEKSRLLSDRFSAERPKGSFSTLEIQRTEQGDSAMYLCASSLDTLHNEQFFGPGTRLTVL.

This clone turned up a few times. This sequence joins TRBV19 and TRBJ2-5, with D possibly matching TRBD1 (5 bases). The CDR3 contains 15 residues. Germline CDR1 LNHDA, CDR2 SQIVND (reference sequence). V shed 1 base and J shed 6 bases, with 15 bases lying between them. In DNA, the CDR3 is TGTGCCAGTAGTATAGCAGGGCCAGTCTCTCAGACCCAGTACTTC. Translating gives CASSIAGPVSQTQYF.

For this clone: One end of the junction varies from germline; a read error may be responsible. This chain uses TRBV4-2 with TRBJ2-6, with D perhaps matching TRBD1 (5 bases). This CDR3 is built from 16 residues. Per the germline V gene, CDR1 is LGHNA and CDR2 is YNFKEQ. The CDR3, as DNA: TGTGCCAGCAGCCAAGAAAGTGTCTCTGGGGCCAACGGCCTGACTTTC. Its protein is CASSQESVSGANGLTF.

V is TRBV18 and J is TRBJ2-7; D might be TRBD1 (6 bases). This CDR3 has 15 amino acids. Between the trimmed V and J ends, which lost 3 bases and 3 bases, there was a span of 15 bases. Germline values: CDR1 KGHSH, CDR2 LQKENI. The DNA of the CDR3 is TGTGCCAGCTCACCTTCCGGGACACCTTTCTACGAGCAGTACTTC. This codes for CASSPSGTPFYEQYF. Full variable domain (missing parts from reference TRBV18 and TRBJ2-7): NAGVMQNPRHLVRRRGQEARLRCSPMKGHSHVYWYRQLPEEGLKFMVYLQKENIIDESGMPKERFSAEFPKEGPSILRIQQVVRGDSAAYFCASSPSGTPFYEQYFGPGTRLTVT.

This chain uses TRBV28 with TRBJ1-1, with 9 bases identical to TRBD1. The J segment lost 1 base and the V segment lost 6 bases, leaving 9 bases of the junction unmatched. CDR1 is MDHEN and CDR2 is SYDVKM in the germline V gene. CDR3 length equals 16 residues. DNA of the CDR3: TGTGCCAGCAGCGCTGGTTGGGGACAGGGGAACACTGAAGCTTTCTTT. Its translation is CASSAGWGQGNTEAFF.

The chain combines TRBV10-3 with TRBJ2-1; D is unclear. The CDR3 spans 13 residues. Germline V gives CDR1 ENHRY, CDR2 SYGVKD. Between the trimmed V and J ends, which lost 4 bases and 8 bases, there was a span of 12 bases. The CDR3 loop reads CAISAGRPDEQFF. CDR3 in DNA: TGTGCCATCAGTGCCGGTCGTCCGGATGAGCAGTTCTTC.